These 9 T cell receptor beta chains came from one sample sequenced in a study of OX40 agonist ivuxolimab in advanced cancers. Clones were read by immunoSEQ multiplex PCR, and TCRdb kept only the in-frame ones, dropping some. The data show about 77,000 clones, about 86% seen once. The specimen was CD4+ or CD8+ T cells sorted from blood, collected in a trial of the OX40 agonist ivuxolimab. These receptors came from an adult with an advanced solid tumor such as melanoma, head and neck, liver or kidney cancer.

This clone was counted only a few times. V gene TRBV6-5 combines with J gene TRBJ1-5, with no clear D. From germline, CDR1 is MNHEY and CDR2 SVGAGI. V lost 2 bases and J lost 2, with 4 bases in between. The CDR3 contains 13 residues. The CDR3 coding sequence is TGTGCCAGCAGTTACGACGGCAATCAGCCCCAGCATTTT. As protein: CASSYDGNQPQHF.

The rearrangement joins TRBV6-5 to TRBJ1-2; no definite D call. Germline V gene data show CDR1 as MNHEY and CDR2 as SVGAGI. V lost 2 bases and J lost 5, with 12 bases in between. This CDR3 spans 14 amino acids. CDR3 sequence reads: CASSYIGPNYGYTF. As DNA, the CDR3 is TGTGCCAGCAGTTACATCGGCCCGAATTATGGCTACACCTTC.

The chain carries TRBV11-2 and TRBJ1-3; D uncertain. V lost 0 bases and J lost 4, with 7 bases in between. This CDR3 is 14 amino acids long. Germline CDR1 and CDR2: SGHAT and FQNNGV. In nucleotides, the CDR3 is TGTGCCAGCAGCTTAGAGAGGGCGGGAAACACCATATATTTT. Residues: CASSLERAGNTIYF.

The chain recombines TRBV15 with TRBJ1-1; no definite D call. Germline-derived CDR1 and CDR2 are LNHNV and YYDKDF (reference sequence). Trimming pared 1 base from V and 4 bases from J, leaving 16 bases between. The CDR3 length is 16 residues. The CDR3 reads CATSRAAGRVGTEAFF. CDR3 sequence (DNA): TGTGCCACCAGCAGAGCGGCGGGAAGGGTGGGCACTGAAGCTTTCTTT. The full variable domain, rest sourced from reference TRBV15 and TRBJ1-1, is DAMVIQNPRYQVTQFGKPVTLSCSQTLNHNVMYWYQQKSSQAPKLLFHYYDKDFNNEADTPDNFQSRRPNTSFCFLDIRSPGLGDTAMYLCATSRAAGRVGTEAFFGQGTRLTVV.

The chain has TRBV6-5 and TRBJ2-7, with D perhaps matching TRBD1 or TRBD2 (5 bases each). This CDR3 is 14 amino acids long. Trimming pared 2 bases from V and 2 bases from J, leaving 10 bases between. Germline V gene sequence: CDR1 MNHEY, CDR2 SVGAGI. CDR3 protein: CASSYRDATYEQYF. The CDR3 DNA sequence: TGTGCCAGCAGTTACCGGGACGCCACCTACGAGCAGTACTTC.

The genes are TRBV30 and TRBJ1-2; unclear D gene. This CDR3 region has 12 residues. Germline CDR1 GTSNPN, CDR2 SVGIG (reference sequence). Trimming left V 2 bases short and J 2 bases short, with 6 bases between. As DNA, the CDR3 is TGTGCCTGGAGTAAAACGAACTATGGCTACACCTTC. Translated, it gives CAWSKTNYGYTF.

This clone was seen more than once but under ten times. In DNA form, the CDR3 reads TGTGCCAGTAAACCCCAGGGCAACACTGAAGCTTTCTTT. As protein: CASKPQGNTEAFF. The gene calls are TRBV19 and TRBJ1-1; tentative D call: TRBD1 (5 bases). There are 13 residues in the CDR3. Germline lookup yields CDR1 LNHDA and CDR2 SQIVND (reference sequence). Trimming stripped 7 bases from V and 2 bases from J, with 11 bases between. Full variable domain (outside the CDR3, taken from reference TRBV19 and TRBJ1-1): DGGITQSPKYLFRKEGQNVTLSCEQNLNHDAMYWYRQDPGQGLRLIYYSQIVNDFQKGDIAEGYSVSREKKESFPLTVTSAQKNPTAFYLCASKPQGNTEAFFGQGTRLTVV.

The genes are TRBV5-5 and TRBJ2-3, with D hard to call. CDR1 is SGHKS, CDR2 YYEKEE, per germline (reference sequence). The CDR3 is made up of 15 amino acids. Trimming left V 2 bases short and J 1 base short, with 11 bases between. CDR3 region: CASSFRIAGTDTQYF. CDR3 nucleotide sequence: TGTGCCAGCAGCTTTAGGATAGCAGGCACAGATACGCAGTATTTT.

This chain uses TRBV6-6 with TRBJ2-7, with D tentatively TRBD1 or TRBD2 (5 bases each). V was clipped by 9 bases and J by 3 bases, with 12 bases between them. The CDR3 runs 12 residues. Germline V gene sequence: CDR1 MNHNY, CDR2 SVGAGI (reference sequence). The CDR3 spells CASRGRDYEQYF. CDR3 nucleotide sequence: TGTGCCAGTCGGGGCAGAGACTACGAGCAGTACTTC.